These T cell receptor beta chains were read from a single sample in a study of control samples from healthy donors and cancer patients. Profiling relied on immunoSEQ multiplex PCR, and the TCRdb table lists in-frame clones only, not all of them. The repertoire holds hundreds of thousands of clones, with approximately 90% as singletons. The sequencing sample was made of PBMCs. These receptor sequences come from a man in his forties or fifties with head and neck cancer. CDR3s include the opening cysteine and the closing phenylalanine or tryptophan. Fields, in order: D gene, clone size, J gene, V gene, CDR3 DNA, CDR3 protein. A D gene is named only where the DNA matches it firmly. Not every row has a clone size; where given, it reads once, few, many or a size class.

>.|.|TRBJ2-7|TRBV27
TGTGCCAGCAGTTCCCCTCGACAGGCCGAAGCGGGTGGTGGTAAGCAGTACTTC
CASSSPRQAEAGGGKQYF
>.|few|TRBJ1-5|TRBV19
TGTGCCAGTCAGCGGGCAGACATTACAGCGAATCAGCCCCAGCATTTT
CASQRADITANQPQHF
>TRBD2|.|TRBJ2-3|TRBV7-2
TGTGCCAGCAGCCATAGCGGGAGCGTGGCAGATACGCAGTATTTT
CASSHSGSVADTQYF
>TRBD1|once|TRBJ2-5|TRBV18
TGTGCCAGCTCACAAAGGACAGGCCGCCAAGAGACCCAGTACTTC
CASSQRTGRQETQYF
>TRBD1|once|TRBJ2-3|TRBV19
TGTGCCAGTCAGCGGACAGGACGGGGCCCAGATACGCAGTATTTT
CASQRTGRGPDTQYF
>.|once|TRBJ1-1|TRBV6-2/TRBV6-3
TGTGCCAGCAGTTACGGCGGGTGGATGAACACTGAAGCTTTCTTT
CASSYGGWMNTEAFF
>.|.|TRBJ2-7|TRBV10-3
TGTGCCATCAGTGAGTCGGGCAGCTCCTACGAGCAGTACTTC
CAISESGSSYEQYF
>TRBD1|.|TRBJ2-7|TRBV11-2
TGTGCCAGCGGGCCAGGGACAGGGGGTTACGAGCAGTACTTC
CASGPGTGGYEQYF
>.|.|TRBJ2-1|TRBV7-9
TGTGCCAGCAGCTCGCCAAATAATGAGCAGTTCTTC
CASSSPNNEQFF
>TRBD1|few|TRBJ1-2|TRBV9
TGTGCCAGCAGCGTAGTGGACAGGCACTATGGCTACACCTTC
CASSVVDRHYGYTF
>.|.|TRBJ1-5|TRBV5-4
TGTGCCAGCAGCTTGGATGGTGGAAATCAGCCCCAGCATTTT
CASSLDGGNQPQHF
>TRBD1|.|TRBJ1-4|TRBV6-5
TGTGCCAGCAGTTCGACAGGGGGACTGAATGAAAAACTGTTTTTT
CASSSTGGLNEKLFF
>TRBD1|.|TRBJ1-3|TRBV4-1
TGCGCCAGCAGCCAGCCGGGACAGCGTAAGGTGGAAGGAAACACCATATATTTT
CASSQPGQRKVEGNTIYF
>.|.|TRBJ2-1|TRBV2
TGTGCCAGCAGTCAGGACCGACACAATGAGCAGTTCTTC
CASSQDRHNEQFF
>TRBD2|.|TRBJ2-7|TRBV9
TGTGCCAGCAGCGCAAGAGCGGGAACCTACGAGCAGTACTTC
CASSARAGTYEQYF
>.|.|TRBJ1-3|TRBV3-1/TRBV3-2
TGTGCCAGCAGCCAAGGGGTTTCGGGGAACGGAAACACCATATATTTT
CASSQGVSGNGNTIYF
>.|once|TRBJ1-1|TRBV29-1
TGCAGCGTTGTAGTCGGGCAAGGAAACACTGAAGCTTTCTTT
CSVVVGQGNTEAFF
>.|.|TRBJ2-7|TRBV9
TGTGCCAGCAGCGTAGAGTCGGGCTATTCACGCGAGCAGTACTTC
CASSVESGYSREQYF
>TRBD1|.|TRBJ1-1|TRBV7-9
TGTGCCAGCAGCCCGGGACAGTTGAACACTGAAGCTTTCTTT
CASSPGQLNTEAFF
>TRBD1|few|TRBJ2-2|TRBV6-5
TGTGCCAGCAGGGGGACAGGATCGGCCGGGGAGCTGTTTTTT
CASRGTGSAGELFF
>TRBD2|.|TRBJ2-5|TRBV6-5
TGTGCCAGCACGTATGCGGGGGGGACGGGGGAGACCCAGTACTTC
CASTYAGGTGETQYF
>.|.|TRBJ2-5|TRBV4-3
TGCGCCAGCAGCCAAGATCAACAGCAAGAGACCCAGTACTTC
CASSQDQQQETQYF
>TRBD2|.|TRBJ2-7|TRBV2
TGTGCCAGCGACAAAACAGCGGGAGTCTCCTACGAGCAGTACTTC
CASDKTAGVSYEQYF
>TRBD2|.|TRBJ2-7|TRBV7-6
TGTGCCAGCAGCTTAGAACCTCCTGCTAGCGGGAGGGCCGGATCCTACGAGCAGTACTTC
CASSLEPPASGRAGSYEQYF
>TRBD1|.|TRBJ2-7|TRBV4-3
TGCGCCAGCAGCTTGGGACAGGGGGCGTACGAGCAGTACTTC
CASSLGQGAYEQYF
>.|.|TRBJ2-1|TRBV11-1
TGTGCCAGCAGCTTAGGTACCTCCCCCATAGCCCATGAGCAGTTCTTC
CASSLGTSPIAHEQFF
>.|.|TRBJ1-2|TRBV7-8
TGTGCCAGCAGCTTAGCCGGGACTGGTGATAAGGATGGCTACACCTTC
CASSLAGTGDKDGYTF
>.|.|TRBJ2-3|TRBV28
TGTGCCAGTCACGGACGGACACGAACCGGGAGACGCACAGATACGCAGTATTTT
CASHGRTRTGRRTDTQYF